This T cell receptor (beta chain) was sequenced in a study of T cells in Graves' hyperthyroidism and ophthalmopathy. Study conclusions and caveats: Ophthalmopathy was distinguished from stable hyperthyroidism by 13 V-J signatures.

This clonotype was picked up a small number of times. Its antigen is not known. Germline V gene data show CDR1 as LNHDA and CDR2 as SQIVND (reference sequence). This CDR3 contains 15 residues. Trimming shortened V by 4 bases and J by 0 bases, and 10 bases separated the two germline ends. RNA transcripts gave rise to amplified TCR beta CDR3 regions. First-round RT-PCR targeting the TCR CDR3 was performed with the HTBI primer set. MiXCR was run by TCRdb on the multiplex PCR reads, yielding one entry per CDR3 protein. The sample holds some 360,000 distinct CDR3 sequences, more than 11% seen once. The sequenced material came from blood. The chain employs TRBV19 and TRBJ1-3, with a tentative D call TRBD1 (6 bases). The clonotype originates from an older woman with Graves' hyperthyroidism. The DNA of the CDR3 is TGTGCCAGTAGTACAGGACAGCACTCTGGAAACACCATATATTTT. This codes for CASSTGQHSGNTIYF.